Reported below is one T cell receptor (beta chain). No cognate antigen has been identified for it. The input lacks base qualities; no much larger clone sits a single base away. The trial excluded patients who had a history of autoimmune disease or were on systemic immunosuppression. Peripheral blood for TCR sequencing was collected from all dose cohorts at baseline, on cycle 4 day 1, and on cycle 7 day 1. Samples were obtained from an open-label, multicenter, first-in-human phase I dose-escalation trial of ivuxolimab. Adults with locally advanced or metastatic melanoma, renal cell carcinoma, hepatocellular carcinoma or head and neck squamous cell carcinoma were enrolled in the trial. CD4+ and CD8+ T cells were sorted separately from peripheral blood before TCR sequencing. These data are taken from a study of OX40 agonist ivuxolimab in advanced cancers. With respect to the entire study: Ivuxolimab was an agonistic, fully human IgG2 monoclonal antibody directed against OX40 (CD134), a costimulatory receptor. Among the 50 to 55 dose-escalation patients, around 20 had hepatocellular carcinoma, some 15 melanoma, 9 renal cell carcinoma and 9 head and neck cancer. The paper covers the monotherapy dose-escalation part of the phase I ivuxolimab trial, which included N of about 56 patients. Prior anti-PD-1, anti-PD-L1 or anti-CTLA-4 therapy was permitted, and roughly two fifths of dose-escalation patients had received checkpoint inhibitors. Partial responses occurred in three dose-escalation patients: two with cutaneous melanoma and one with hepatocellular carcinoma. In the dose-escalation cohort, roughly 80% of patients were male, and the mean age was around 60 years, with a range of about 23 to 90. Intravenous ivuxolimab was administered to patients every 2 weeks at six dose levels: 0.01, 0.1, 0.3, 1.5, 3 and 10 mg/kg. Peripheral TCRbeta sequencing was intended to test whether TCR sequence diversity was altered and clonal T-cell expansion was caused by ivuxolimab. Paper-wide results and their limitations: Low levels of normalized T-cell clonal expansion were also shown by some nonresponding patients. After ivuxolimab, more expanded clones were found on average in CD8+ T cells than in CD4+ T cells. The antigen specificity of the clonally expanded peripheral T cells was not determined. In the 0.1-3.0 mg/kg groups, partial responders had among the lowest normalized peripheral clonal expansion, particularly in CD8+ T cells. Clonal expansion of both CD4+ and CD8+ blood T cells was observed from baseline to week 6 at doses 0.1 to 3.0 mg/kg.

To sequence the TCRbeta CDR3 region, genomic DNA was isolated from the sorted cells. The immunoSEQ Assay was used to sequence the TCRbeta CDR3 regions. TCRdb took this table from immuneACCESS and kept in-frame rearrangements with V and J called. Such tables lack part of the clones; where checked against another copy, unresolved V genes explain under half of the gap, and the rest is unexplained. Counted in this sample were about 100,000 clones; about 84% of them appeared once. The top ten hold less than 6% of the sample. V is cut back by 4 bases and J by 5 bases, with 7 bases in the junction unmatched. Taken from the germline V gene, the CDR1 and CDR2 loops are MNHNS and SASEGT. Measured from the cysteine to the phenylalanine, the CDR3 is 15 residues long. The only DNA kept is the CDR3, 45 bases in frame from the first base.

In this chain, TRBV6-1 is recombined with TRBJ2-2, with 7 bases aligning to TRBD1. The TCR sequence derives from an adult with an advanced solid tumor such as melanoma, head and neck, liver or kidney cancer. The sample in question was CD4+ or CD8+ T cells sorted from blood, obtained in a trial of the OX40 agonist ivuxolimab. The CDR3 in this case is CASSVEQGWTGELFF. The base sequence is TGTGCCAGCAGTGTCGAACAGGGGTGGACCGGGGAGCTGTTTTTT.